The T cell receptor beta chain under discussion was sequenced for a study of a mutant IDH1 vaccine in newly diagnosed glioma. Assay used: immunoSEQ multiplex PCR; TCRdb lists only in-frame clones, some missing. The profile covers about 50,000 clones, with 92% appearing a single time and 2% to 2.5% taken by the ten largest. Only one count was recorded for this clone. What it binds is unknown. Time point indicated: week 35, safety follow-up. Each vaccine dose was 300 ug of mutant IDH1 20-mer peptide, with topical imiquimod. Patients carried new grade 3 or 4 IDH1-mutant astrocytomas lacking nuclear ATRX. This CDR3 is 16 amino acids long. Germline lookup yields CDR1 SEHNR and CDR2 FQNEAQ (reference sequence). With 5 bases clipped from V and 1 base from J, the junction kept 4 bases outside the gene matches.

The TCR originated in a man aged 45 to 65 with glioma. This sample comprised PBMCs, obtained from a glioma patient whose treatment included an IDH1 peptide vaccine. V and J are TRBV7-9 and TRBJ2-5; 13 nucleotides agree with TRBD2. CDR3 sequence: CASSLGLAGAQETQYF. The CDR3, as DNA: TGTGCCAGCAGCCTAGGACTAGCGGGGGCCCAAGAGACCCAGTACTTC.